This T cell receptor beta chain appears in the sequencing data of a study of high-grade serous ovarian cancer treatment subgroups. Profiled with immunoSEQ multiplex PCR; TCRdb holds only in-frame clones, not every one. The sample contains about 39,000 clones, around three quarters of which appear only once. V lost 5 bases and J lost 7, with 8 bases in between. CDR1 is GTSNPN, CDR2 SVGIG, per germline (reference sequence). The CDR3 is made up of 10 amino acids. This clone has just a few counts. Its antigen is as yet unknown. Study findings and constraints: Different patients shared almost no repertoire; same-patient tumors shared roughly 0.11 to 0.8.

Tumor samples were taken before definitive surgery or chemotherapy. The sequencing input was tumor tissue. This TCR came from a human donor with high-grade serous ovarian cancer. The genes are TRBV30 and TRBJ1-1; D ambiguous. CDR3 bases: TGTGCCTGGGCCGCAGTTGAAGCTTTCTTT. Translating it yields CAWAAVEAFF.